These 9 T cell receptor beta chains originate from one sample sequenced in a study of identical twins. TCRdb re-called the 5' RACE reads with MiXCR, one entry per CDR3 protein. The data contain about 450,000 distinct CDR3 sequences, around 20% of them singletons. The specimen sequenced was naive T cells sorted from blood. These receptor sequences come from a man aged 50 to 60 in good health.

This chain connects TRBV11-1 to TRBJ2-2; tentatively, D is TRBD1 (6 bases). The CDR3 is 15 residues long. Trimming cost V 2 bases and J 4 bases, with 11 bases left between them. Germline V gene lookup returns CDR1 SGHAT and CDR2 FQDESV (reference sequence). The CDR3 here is CASSLSTGSTGELFF. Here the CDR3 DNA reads TGTGCCAGCAGCTTATCTACAGGGAGCACCGGGGAGCTGTTTTTT.

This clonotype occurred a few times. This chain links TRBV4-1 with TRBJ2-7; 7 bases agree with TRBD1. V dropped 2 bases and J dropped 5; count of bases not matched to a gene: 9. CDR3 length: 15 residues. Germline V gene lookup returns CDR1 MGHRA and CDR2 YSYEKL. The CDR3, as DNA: TGCGCCAGCAGCCAAAAAACAGGGGTCCTGGACGAGCAGTACTTC. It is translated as CASSQKTGVLDEQYF.

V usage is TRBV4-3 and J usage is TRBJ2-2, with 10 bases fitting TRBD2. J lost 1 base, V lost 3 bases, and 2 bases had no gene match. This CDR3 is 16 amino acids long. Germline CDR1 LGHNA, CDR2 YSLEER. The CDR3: CASSQLAGGNTGELFF. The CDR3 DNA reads TGCGCCAGCAGCCAGTTAGCGGGAGGGAACACCGGGGAGCTGTTTTTT.

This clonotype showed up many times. This chain's CDR3 is CSAFSRGWLDYYLMNEQFF. DNA for the CDR3: TGCAGTGCTTTCTCTCGGGGGTGGCTAGACTACTACCTAATGAATGAGCAGTTCTTC. The chain carries TRBV20-1 and TRBJ2-1; TRBD2 might be the D (6 bases). Per the germline V gene, CDR1 is DFQATT and CDR2 is SNEGSKA (reference sequence). There are 19 residues in the CDR3. Trimming stripped 5 bases from V and 7 bases from J, with 33 bases between.

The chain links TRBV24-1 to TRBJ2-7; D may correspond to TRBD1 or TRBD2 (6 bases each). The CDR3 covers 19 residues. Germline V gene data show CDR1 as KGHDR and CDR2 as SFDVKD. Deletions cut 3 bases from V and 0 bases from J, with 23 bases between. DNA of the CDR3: TGTGCCACCAGTGATGTACAGGGACTGAACTACGAAATCTCCTACGAGCAGTACTTC. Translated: CATSDVQGLNYEISYEQYF.

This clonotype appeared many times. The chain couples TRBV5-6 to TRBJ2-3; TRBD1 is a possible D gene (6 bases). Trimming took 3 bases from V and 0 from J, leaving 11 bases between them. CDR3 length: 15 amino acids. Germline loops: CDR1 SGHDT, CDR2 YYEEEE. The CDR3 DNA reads TGTGCCAGCAGCTGGGGACATATTAGCACAGATACGCAGTATTTT. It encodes CASSWGHISTDTQYF.

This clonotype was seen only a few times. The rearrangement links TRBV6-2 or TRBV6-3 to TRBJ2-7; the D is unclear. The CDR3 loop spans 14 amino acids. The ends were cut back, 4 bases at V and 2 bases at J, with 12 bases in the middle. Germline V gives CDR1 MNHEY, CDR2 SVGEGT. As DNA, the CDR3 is TGTGCCAGCAGTTCCCCCCATCCCGCCTACGAGCAGTACTTC. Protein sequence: CASSSPHPAYEQYF.

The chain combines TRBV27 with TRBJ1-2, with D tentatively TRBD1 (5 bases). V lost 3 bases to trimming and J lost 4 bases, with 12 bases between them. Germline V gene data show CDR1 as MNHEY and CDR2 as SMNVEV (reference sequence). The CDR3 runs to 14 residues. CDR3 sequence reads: CASSLSTGSYGYTF. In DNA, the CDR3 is TGTGCCAGCAGTTTGTCAACAGGCTCCTATGGCTACACCTTC.

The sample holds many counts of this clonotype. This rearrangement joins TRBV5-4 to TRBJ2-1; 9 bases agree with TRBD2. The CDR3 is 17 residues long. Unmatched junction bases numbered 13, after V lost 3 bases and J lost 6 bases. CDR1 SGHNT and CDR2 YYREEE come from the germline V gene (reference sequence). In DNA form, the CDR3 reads TGTGCCAGCAGCTCCACCTCGCTAGCGGGGCAACTCAATGAGCAGTTCTTC. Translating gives CASSSTSLAGQLNEQFF.